Sequencing of this T cell receptor beta chain was carried out in a study of cytomegalovirus exposure and HLA in healthy donors. The V end lost 3 bases, the J end lost 2 bases, and 1 base lay between the germline ends. The CDR3 loop spans 10 amino acids. From germline, CDR1 is DFQATT and CDR2 SNEGSKA (reference sequence). Data came from immunoSEQ multiplex PCR; TCRdb stores just in-frame clones and leaves some out. This table holds a few hundred thousand clones, roughly 91% found once. The donors were part of the validation cohort of 120 subjects. That cohort was separate from the first cohort, which comprised about 670 subjects.

J is TRBJ2-5 and V is TRBV20-1; D is ambiguous. Source material: PBMCs. This TCR came from a woman in her twenties or thirties in good health and CMV-seronegative. The CDR3 reads CSASQETQYF. CDR3 in DNA: TGCAGTGCTAGTCAAGAGACCCAGTACTTC.